These T cell receptor beta chains were read from a single sample in a study of T cell repertoires in ileal Crohn's disease. Method: immunoSEQ multiplex PCR; TCRdb's copy keeps in-frame clones and lacks some. The sample includes under 20,000 clones, about three quarters of them seen just once. The source material was ileal tissue. All receptors derive from an adult with Crohn's disease. Both conserved end residues are part of each CDR3. The D gene is left open where the match is weak. Clone size is not always given. Where it is, it says once, few, many or a class for expanded clones.

V	D	size	J	CDR3	DNA
TRBV5-1	TRBD1	NA	TRBJ2-7	CASSFSGQGQYF	TGCGCCAGCAGCTTCTCGGGACAGGGACAGTACTTC
TRBV7-6	TRBD1	few	TRBJ2-7	CASSQGQGAREQYF	TGTGCCAGCAGCCAAGGACAGGGGGCGCGGGAGCAGTACTTC
TRBV6-5	TRBD2	NA	TRBJ2-3	CASSLAGPDTQYF	TGTGCCAGCAGTCTAGCGGGGCCCGATACGCAGTATTTT
TRBV28	TRBD1	NA	TRBJ1-2	CASSIGGTDYGYTF	TGTGCCAGCAGTATAGGGGGGACAGACTATGGCTACACCTTC
TRBV20-1	NA	NA	TRBJ1-4	CSARAYEKLFF	TGCAGTGCTAGAGCTTATGAAAAACTGTTTTTT
TRBV11-2	TRBD1	NA	TRBJ2-7	CASSLELTGAGYEQYF	TGTGCCAGCAGCTTAGAACTGACAGGGGCGGGCTACGAGCAGTACTTC
TRBV9	TRBD1	NA	TRBJ2-3	CASSVRTDRVQYF	TGTGCCAGCAGCGTACGCACGGACAGGGTGCAGTATTTT
TRBV5-1	NA	NA	TRBJ2-5	CASKTGIQETQYF	TGCGCCAGCAAAACAGGGATCCAAGAGACCCAGTACTTC
TRBV18	TRBD1	few	TRBJ1-2	CASSPLDPGQGFYGYTF	TGTGCCAGCTCACCACTCGATCCGGGACAGGGTTTTTATGGCTACACCTTC
TRBV30	NA	NA	TRBJ1-2	CACRGSTFIGYTF	TGTGCCTGTAGGGGATCAACCTTTATAGGCTACACCTTC
TRBV6-1	NA	NA	TRBJ1-1	CASSGGAANTEAFF	TGTGCCAGCAGTGGCGGGGCGGCGAACACTGAAGCTTTCTTT
TRBV7-2	NA	NA	TRBJ1-3	CASSLDGSLGAGNTIYF	TGTGCCAGCAGCTTAGACGGGAGTCTAGGGGCTGGAAACACCATATATTTT
TRBV5-6	TRBD1	few	TRBJ1-2	CASSRTGRGSDGYTF	TGTGCCAGCAGCCGGACAGGGAGAGGTTCGGATGGCTACACCTTC
TRBV4-2	TRBD1	NA	TRBJ1-2	CASSHSGQGRSTYGYTF	TGTGCCAGCAGCCACTCAGGACAGGGGAGAAGTACCTATGGCTACACCTTC
TRBV7-9	NA	NA	TRBJ1-1	CASSISGGDTEAFF	TGTGCCAGCAGTATCAGTGGGGGGGACACTGAAGCTTTCTTT
TRBV19	NA	NA	TRBJ1-1	CASSTAGPEAFF	TGTGCCAGTAGTACGGCAGGGCCTGAAGCTTTCTTT
TRBV11-2	NA	NA	TRBJ2-2	CASSLNRGISNTGELFF	TGTGCCAGCAGCTTAAACAGAGGGATCTCGAACACCGGGGAGCTGTTTTTT
TRBV20-1	TRBD2	NA	TRBJ2-7	CSVAGDYEQYF	TGCAGTGTTGCGGGAGACTACGAGCAGTACTTC
TRBV4-1	TRBD1	NA	TRBJ2-7	CASSQGAGGSYEQYF	TGCGCCAGCAGCCAAGGGGCAGGGGGCTCCTACGAGCAGTACTTC
TRBV4-3	TRBD1	NA	TRBJ2-3	CASSQDFDRGVTDTQYF	TGCGCCAGCAGCCAAGATTTTGACAGGGGAGTCACAGATACGCAGTATTTT
TRBV4-1	TRBD1	NA	TRBJ1-1	CASSQARTGLNTEAFF	TGCGCCAGCAGCCAAGCCCGGACAGGGTTGAACACTGAAGCTTTCTTT
TRBV19	NA	NA	TRBJ2-3	CASSIGPGGTDTQYF	TGTGCCAGTAGTATCGGGCCAGGGGGCACAGATACGCAGTATTTT
TRBV5-1	TRBD2	NA	TRBJ2-7	CASSSGLAGGDYSYEQYF	TGCGCCAGCAGCTCAGGACTAGCGGGGGGGGATTACTCCTACGAGCAGTACTTC
TRBV7-6	TRBD1	few	TRBJ2-2	CASSYTGEWDTGELFF	TGTGCCAGCAGCTACACAGGGGAATGGGACACCGGGGAGCTGTTTTTT
TRBV2	TRBD2	NA	TRBJ2-7	CASSEMGLAGGEQYF	TGTGCCAGCAGTGAAATGGGACTAGCGGGGGGCGAGCAGTACTTC
TRBV7-6	TRBD1	NA	TRBJ2-2	CASSPQGTGELFF	TGTGCCAGCAGCCCACAGGGGACCGGGGAGCTGTTTTTT
TRBV27	NA	NA	TRBJ1-4	CASSFLAGEKLFF	TGTGCCAGCAGTTTCCTTGCGGGGGAAAAACTGTTTTTT
TRBV4-1	TRBD1	medium-sized	TRBJ1-6	CASSQEGTGAYSYNSPLHF	TGCGCCAGCAGCCAAGAGGGGACAGGAGCTTACTCCTATAATTCACCCCTCCACTTT
TRBV19	TRBD1	few	TRBJ2-3	CASTPGTGIFTDTQYF	TGTGCCAGTACCCCCGGGACAGGCATCTTCACAGATACGCAGTATTTT
TRBV7-9	NA	NA	TRBJ1-1	CASSKKGAGAEAFF	TGTGCCAGCAGCAAAAAAGGGGCGGGGGCTGAAGCTTTCTTT
TRBV18	TRBD1	NA	TRBJ2-1	CASSPGTGAYNEQFF	TGTGCCAGCTCACCCGGGACAGGGGCCTACAATGAGCAGTTCTTC
TRBV7-2	TRBD2	once	TRBJ2-1	CASSLATGGGEQFF	TGTGCCAGCAGCTTAGCCACCGGGGGGGGTGAGCAGTTCTTC
TRBV30	NA	NA	TRBJ1-3	CAWSVLERSSGNTIYF	TGTGCCTGGAGTGTCCTCGAGCGGAGTTCTGGAAACACCATATATTTT
TRBV30	NA	NA	TRBJ2-7	CAWRDRNQITYEQYF	TGTGCCTGGAGAGACAGAAACCAAATAACCTACGAGCAGTACTTC